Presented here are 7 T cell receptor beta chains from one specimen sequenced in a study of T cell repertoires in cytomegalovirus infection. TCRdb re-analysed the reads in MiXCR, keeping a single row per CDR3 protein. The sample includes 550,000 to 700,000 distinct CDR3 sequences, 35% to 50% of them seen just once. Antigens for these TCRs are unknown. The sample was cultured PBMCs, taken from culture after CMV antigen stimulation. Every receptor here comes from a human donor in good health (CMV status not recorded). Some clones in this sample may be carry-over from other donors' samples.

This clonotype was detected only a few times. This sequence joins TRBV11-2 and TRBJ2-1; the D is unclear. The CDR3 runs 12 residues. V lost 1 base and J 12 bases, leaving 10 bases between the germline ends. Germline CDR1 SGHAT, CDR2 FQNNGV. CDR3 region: CASSLVYLLQFF. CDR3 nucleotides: TGTGCCAGCAGCTTAGTGTATCTATTGCAGTTCTTC.

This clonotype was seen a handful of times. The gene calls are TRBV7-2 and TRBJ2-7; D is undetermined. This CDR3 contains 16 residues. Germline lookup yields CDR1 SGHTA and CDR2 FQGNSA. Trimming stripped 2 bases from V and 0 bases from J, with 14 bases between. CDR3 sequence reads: CASSLIPTHFSYEQYF. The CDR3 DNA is TGTGCCAGCAGCTTAATTCCAACCCACTTCTCCTACGAGCAGTACTTC.

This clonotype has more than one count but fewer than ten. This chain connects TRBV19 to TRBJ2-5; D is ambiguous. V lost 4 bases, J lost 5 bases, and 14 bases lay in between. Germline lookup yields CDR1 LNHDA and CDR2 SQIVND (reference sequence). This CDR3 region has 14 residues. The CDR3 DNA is TGTGCCAGTAGTAAACCCACCCTTAGCGAGACCCAGTACTTC. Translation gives CASSKPTLSETQYF.

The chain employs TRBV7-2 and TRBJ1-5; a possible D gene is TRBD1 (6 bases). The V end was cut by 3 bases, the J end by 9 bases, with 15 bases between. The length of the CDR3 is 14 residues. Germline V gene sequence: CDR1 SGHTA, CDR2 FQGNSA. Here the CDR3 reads CASSFIPTGWPQHF. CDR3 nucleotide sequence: TGTGCCAGCAGCTTCATCCCCACAGGGTGGCCCCAGCATTTT.

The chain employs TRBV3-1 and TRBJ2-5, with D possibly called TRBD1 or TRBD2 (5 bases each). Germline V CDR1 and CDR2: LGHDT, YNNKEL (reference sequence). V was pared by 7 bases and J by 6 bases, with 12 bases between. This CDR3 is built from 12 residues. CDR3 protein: CASTGVDKTQYF. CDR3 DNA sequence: TGTGCCAGCACCGGGGTGGACAAGACCCAGTACTTC.

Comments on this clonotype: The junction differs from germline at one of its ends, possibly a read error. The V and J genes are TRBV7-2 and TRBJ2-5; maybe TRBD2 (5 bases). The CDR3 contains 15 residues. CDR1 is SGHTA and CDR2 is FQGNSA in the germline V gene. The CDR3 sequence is CASNLYTSRQETEYF. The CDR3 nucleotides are TGTGCCAGCAACTTATATACTAGTCGACAAGAGACCGAGTACTTC.

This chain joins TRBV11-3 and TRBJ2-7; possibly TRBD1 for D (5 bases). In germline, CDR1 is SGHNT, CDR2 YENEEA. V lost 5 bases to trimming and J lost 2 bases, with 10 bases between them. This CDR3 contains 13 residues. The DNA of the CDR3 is TGTGCCAGCAGCGCATCAGGGACCTACGAGCAGTACTTC. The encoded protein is CASSASGTYEQYF.